This T cell receptor beta chain was sequenced in a study of CD8+CD57+ T cells in acquired aplastic anemia. Study-level information: Sorted CD4+ and CD8+ cells gave an average of roughly 3 ug of DNA. Study-wide results and limits: Overlap between patients and controls comprised roughly 28 CD8+ CDR3 sequences.

This clonotype was recorded at least ten times. Its antigen remains unknown. The study profiled TCR beta VDJ and CDR3 using genomic DNA as template. TCRdb processed the reads anew with MiXCR; each CDR3 protein has one entry. Of around 190,000 distinct CDR3 sequences detected, around 50% appear once; the ten largest clones hold 13%. This CDR3 region has 17 residues. Germline trimming cut 1 base from V and 8 bases from J; bases unmatched to any gene: 11. Germline V CDR1 and CDR2: MGHRA, YSYEKL. Patients included in sequencing had previously demonstrated CD8+CD57+ cell expansion by flow cytometry. The sequence derives from a human donor with aplastic anemia. V gene TRBV4-1 combines with J gene TRBJ1-4, with TRBD1 matching over 9 bases. Material for sequencing was sorted CD4+, CD8+, or CD8+CD57+ T cells (not recorded which) from PBMCs. CDR3 residues: CASSQGGTGRLDEKLFF. The CDR3 DNA reads TGCGCCAGCAGCCAAGGAGGGACAGGGAGATTGGACGAAAAACTGTTTTTT.